There are many counts of the clone carrying this T cell receptor beta chain. Noted time point: pre-sensitization, week 0. The treatment denotes: therapeutic diphenylcyclopropenone sensitization with weekly scalp DPC. The sample comes from a study of human T cells and chemical hapten exposure. The germline V gene encodes CDR1 SGDLS and CDR2 YYNGEE. V lost 0 bases and J lost 1, with 8 bases in between. This CDR3 has 14 residues. Separate cDNA molecules received unique molecular identifiers, which the library attached to them. TCRdb ran MiXCR on the RACE reads and lists one entry per CDR3 protein. The sample gives 350,000 to 450,000 distinct CDR3 sequences, 4% to 6% of which show up once; just over 2.5% is in the top ten.

The chain links TRBV9 to TRBJ2-7; D assignment may be TRBD1 or TRBD2 (6 bases each). Sequenced here: whole blood, sampled in connection with sensitization to the hapten diphenylcyclopropenone (DPC). The clonotype originates from a woman between 50 and 59 years old with alopecia areata. Some clones in this sample may be carry-over from other donors' samples. The CDR3 spells CASSVAGASYEQYF. The CDR3 DNA reads as TGTGCCAGCAGCGTAGCGGGGGCGTCCTACGAGCAGTACTTC.